The 10 T cell receptor beta chains reported below all come from one sample, sequenced in a study of blood T cell repertoires in COVID-19 (TCRdb year 2020). Libraries were constructed by the immunoSEQ multiplex PCR assay. TCRdb took over this immuneACCESS table, retaining in-frame rearrangements with V and J assigned. Such tables are incomplete; in checked studies, under half of the missing clones stem from an unresolved V gene, and the remainder is unexplained. For this sample the table gives approximately 46,000 clones, of which roughly 85% were detected only once. The ten largest account for roughly 13% of the sample. Sample: peripheral blood. Source of these receptors: a human donor in a cohort sampled during active COVID-19.

The chain combines TRBV11-3 with TRBJ1-1; D gene uncertain. The CDR3 is made up of 13 amino acids. The V gene's germline CDR1 is SGHNT and CDR2 YENEEA. Trimming cost V 5 bases and J 1 base, with 8 bases left between them. As DNA, the CDR3 is TGTGCCAGCAGCAATGAGGGGAACACTGAAGCTTTCTTT. Residues: CASSNEGNTEAFF.

This CDR3 is CASSFESISGTNEKLFF. The CDR3, as DNA: TGCGCCAGCAGCTTCGAATCAATATCAGGGACTAATGAAAAACTGTTTTTT. J is TRBJ1-4 and V is TRBV5-1, with a possible D match to TRBD1 (5 bases). The V gene's germline CDR1 is SGHRS and CDR2 YFSETQ. Between the trimmed V and J ends, which lost 2 bases and 2 bases, there was a span of 16 bases. CDR3 length: 17 residues.

This rearrangement joins TRBV6-2 or TRBV6-3 to TRBJ2-7, with TRBD1 matching over 9 bases. Unmatched junction bases numbered 11, after V lost 5 bases and J lost 3 bases. CDR1 and CDR2 (germline): MNHEY, SVGEGT. This CDR3 contains 16 residues. Here the CDR3 reads CASSRRTGTGLYEQYF. The CDR3 coding sequence is TGTGCCAGCAGTCGACGGACCGGGACAGGGCTCTACGAGCAGTACTTC.

The chain employs TRBV29-1 and TRBJ2-7; TRBD1 aligns across 8 bases. CDR1 and CDR2 from the germline V gene are SQVTM and ANQGSEA. Germline trimming cut 4 bases from V and 1 base from J; bases unmatched to any gene: 15. The CDR3 is 17 amino acids. The CDR3, as DNA: TGCAGCGTTGTTTCGTATCTGGGACAGGCCTATTCCTACGAGCAGTACTTC. This sequence encodes CSVVSYLGQAYSYEQYF.

V gene TRBV25-1 combines with J gene TRBJ1-1; D is perhaps TRBD1 (5 bases). Deletions cut 1 base from V and 0 bases from J, with 12 bases between. This CDR3 is 16 amino acids long. Germline assignment: CDR1 MGHDK and CDR2 SYGVNS. Here the CDR3 DNA reads TGTGCCAGCAGTGAATCCGGGGGTTTTGTGAACACTGAAGCTTTCTTT. It codes for CASSESGGFVNTEAFF.

The V gene is TRBV5-6, the J gene TRBJ2-7, with unresolved D. The CDR3 is 15 amino acids. V was trimmed by 4 bases and J by 3 bases, leaving 17 bases between them. The V gene's germline CDR1 is SGHDT and CDR2 YYEEEE. CDR3 DNA: TGTGCCAGCAGCCATTCGAAGAGAACCGTCTACGAGCAGTACTTC. It translates to CASSHSKRTVYEQYF.

The chain carries TRBV7-6 and TRBJ2-2; perhaps TRBD2 as D (5 bases). In germline, CDR1 is SGHVS, CDR2 FNYEAQ. The CDR3 length is 15 residues. The V end lost 5 bases, the J end lost 1 base, and 11 bases lay between the germline ends. In nucleotides, the CDR3 is TGTGCCAGCAGCCCTCGACTACTGAACACCGGGGAGCTGTTTTTT. Encoded protein: CASSPRLLNTGELFF.

The chain's CDR3 is CASSFTGQGVRYEQYF. In DNA, the CDR3 is TGTGCCAGCAGCTTCACGGGACAGGGAGTAAGGTACGAGCAGTACTTC. The chain combines TRBV12-1 with TRBJ2-7; the table's D call TRBD1 went unverified against the DNA. TRBV12-1 is tagged as a pseudogene. This CDR3 has 16 amino acids.

The chain is built from TRBV5-4 and TRBJ1-1; D remains ambiguous. The CDR3 spans 12 residues. Germline CDR1 reads SGHNT; CDR2 reads YYREEE (reference sequence). Trimming cost V 4 bases and J 0 bases, with 4 bases left between them. The CDR3: CASSVMNTEAFF. The DNA for the CDR3 is TGTGCCAGCAGCGTTATGAACACTGAAGCTTTCTTT.

The J gene is TRBJ2-7, the V gene TRBV7-3; possibly TRBD1 for D (7 bases). V was clipped by 0 bases and J by 2 bases, with 11 bases between them. The CDR3 consists of 15 residues. Germline V gene lookup returns CDR1 SGHTA and CDR2 FQGTGA. The CDR3 region has the DNA TGTGCCAGCAGCTTAACAGGGGGCGGGACCTACGAGCAGTACTTC. Residues: CASSLTGGGTYEQYF.